Below, one TCR beta chain is given with its context. Trimming took off 2 bases at V and 2 bases at J, with 13 bases between the two ends. There are 15 residues in the CDR3. Germline CDR1 SGHTA, CDR2 FQGNSA. Authors' methods: Amplification of reference gene primers was used by the study to estimate nucleated cell counts. Clones were read by immunoSEQ multiplex PCR, and TCRdb kept only the in-frame ones, dropping some. V and J calls and clone size follow that table, whereas D and trimming were derived from the DNA. The table lists fewer than 200,000 clones, roughly 91% of them singletons, with about 4.9% in the top ten. Seattle-derived patients entered the study during active infection and were followed longitudinally. The data are from a study of blood T cell repertoires in COVID-19.

Material: peripheral blood. This receptor was obtained from a man aged 18 to 35 with COVID-19, enrolled during active disease. The rearrangement joins TRBV7-2 to TRBJ2-7; no firm D call. CDR3 protein: CASSLMPNPAYEQYF. The CDR3 nucleotides read TGTGCCAGCAGCTTAATGCCAAACCCAGCCTACGAGCAGTACTTC.